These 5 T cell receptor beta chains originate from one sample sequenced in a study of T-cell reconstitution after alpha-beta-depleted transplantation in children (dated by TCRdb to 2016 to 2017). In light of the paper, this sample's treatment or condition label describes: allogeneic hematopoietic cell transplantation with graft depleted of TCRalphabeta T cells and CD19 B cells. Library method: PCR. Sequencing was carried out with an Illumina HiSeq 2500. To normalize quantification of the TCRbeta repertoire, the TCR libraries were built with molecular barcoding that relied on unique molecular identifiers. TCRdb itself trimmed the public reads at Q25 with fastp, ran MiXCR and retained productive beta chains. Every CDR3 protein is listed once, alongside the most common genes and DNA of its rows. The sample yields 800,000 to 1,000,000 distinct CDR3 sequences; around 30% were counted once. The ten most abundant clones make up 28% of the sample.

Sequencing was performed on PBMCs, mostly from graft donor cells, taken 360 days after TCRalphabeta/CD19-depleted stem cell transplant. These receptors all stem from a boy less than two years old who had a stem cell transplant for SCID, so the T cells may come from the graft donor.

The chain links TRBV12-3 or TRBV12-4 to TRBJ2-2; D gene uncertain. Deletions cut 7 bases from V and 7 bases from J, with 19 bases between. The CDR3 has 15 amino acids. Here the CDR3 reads CASTDSPRIGGELFF. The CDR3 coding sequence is TGTGCCAGCACCGATTCCCCCAGGATCGGCGGGGAGCTGTTTTTT.

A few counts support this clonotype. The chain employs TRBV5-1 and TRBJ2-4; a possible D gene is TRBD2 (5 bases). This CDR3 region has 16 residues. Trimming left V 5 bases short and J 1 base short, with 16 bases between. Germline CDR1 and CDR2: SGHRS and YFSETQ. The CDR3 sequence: CASRRDDVLAKNIQYF. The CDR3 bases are TGCGCCAGCAGACGGGATGACGTCTTGGCCAAAAACATTCAGTACTTC. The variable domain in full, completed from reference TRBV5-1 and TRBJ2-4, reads KAGVTQTPRYLIKTRGQQVTLSCSPISGHRSVSWYQQTPGQGLQFLFEYFSETQRNKGNFPGRFSGRQFSNSRSEMNVSTLELGDSALYLCASRRDDVLAKNIQYFGAGTRLSVL.

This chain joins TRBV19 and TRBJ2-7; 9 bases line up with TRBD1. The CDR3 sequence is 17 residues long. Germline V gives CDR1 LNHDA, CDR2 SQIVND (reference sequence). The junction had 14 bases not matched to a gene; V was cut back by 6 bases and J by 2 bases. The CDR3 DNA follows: TGTGCCAGTAGCCATCAGCCCCCCACAGGGGGCCCCTACGAGCAGTACTTC. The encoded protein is CASSHQPPTGGPYEQYF.

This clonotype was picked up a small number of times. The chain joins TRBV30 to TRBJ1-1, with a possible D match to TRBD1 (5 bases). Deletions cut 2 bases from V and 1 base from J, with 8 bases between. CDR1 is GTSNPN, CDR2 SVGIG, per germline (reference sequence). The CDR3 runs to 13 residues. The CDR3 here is CAWSRQQNTEAFF. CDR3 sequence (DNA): TGTGCCTGGAGTCGACAGCAGAACACTGAAGCTTTCTTT.

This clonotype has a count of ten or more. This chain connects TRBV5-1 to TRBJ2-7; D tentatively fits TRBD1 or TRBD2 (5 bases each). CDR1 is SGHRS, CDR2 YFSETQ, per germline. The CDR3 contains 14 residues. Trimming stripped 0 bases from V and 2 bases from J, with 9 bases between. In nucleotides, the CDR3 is TGCGCCAGCAGCTTGGCTGGGACCCCCTACGAGCAGTACTTC. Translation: CASSLAGTPYEQYF.